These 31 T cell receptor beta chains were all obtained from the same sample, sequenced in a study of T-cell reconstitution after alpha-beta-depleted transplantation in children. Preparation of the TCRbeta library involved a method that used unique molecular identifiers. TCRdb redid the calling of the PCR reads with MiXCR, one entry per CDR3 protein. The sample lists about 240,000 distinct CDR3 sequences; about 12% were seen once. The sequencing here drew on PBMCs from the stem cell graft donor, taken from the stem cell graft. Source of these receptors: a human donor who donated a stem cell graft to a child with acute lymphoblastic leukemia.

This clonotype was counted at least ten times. This CDR3 is CASSNRLNTEAFF. The CDR3 bases are TGTGCCAGCAGTAACAGACTGAACACTGAAGCTTTCTTT. The chain employs TRBV6-5 and TRBJ1-1, with D unresolved. The germline V gene has CDR1 MNHEY and CDR2 SVGAGI. This CDR3 is built from 13 residues. V was trimmed by 5 bases and J by 0 bases, leaving 7 bases between them.

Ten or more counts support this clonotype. The CDR3, as DNA: TGTGCCACCAGCAGAGATATCGGCAGCTACAATGAGCAGTTCTTC. Translation: CATSRDIGSYNEQFF. The chain joins TRBV15 to TRBJ2-1; D is unresolved. The CDR3 has 15 residues. Germline CDR1 is LNHNV and CDR2 is YYDKDF (reference sequence). Trimming pared 0 bases from V and 3 bases from J, leaving 9 bases between. Complete variable domain (other parts from reference TRBV15 and TRBJ2-1): DAMVIQNPRYQVTQFGKPVTLSCSQTLNHNVMYWYQQKSSQAPKLLFHYYDKDFNNEADTPDNFQSRRPNTSFCFLDIRSPGLGDTAMYLCATSRDIGSYNEQFFGPGTRLTVL.

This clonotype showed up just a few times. CDR3 loop: CASGGETSKNIQYF. CDR3 coding DNA: TGTGCCAGTGGCGGGGAGACCAGCAAAAACATTCAGTACTTC. The chain recombines TRBV7-9 with TRBJ2-4; perhaps TRBD2 as D (6 bases). In germline, CDR1 is SEHNR, CDR2 FQNEAQ (reference sequence). This CDR3 region has 14 residues. V was pared by 9 bases and J by 3 bases, with 15 bases between.

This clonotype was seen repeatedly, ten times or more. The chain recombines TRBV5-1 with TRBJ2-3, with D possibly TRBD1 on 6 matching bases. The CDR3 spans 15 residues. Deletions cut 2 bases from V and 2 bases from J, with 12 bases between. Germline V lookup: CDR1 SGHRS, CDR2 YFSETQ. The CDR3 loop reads CASSLSTGITDTQYF. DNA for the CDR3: TGCGCCAGCAGCTTATCTACAGGGATCACAGATACGCAGTATTTT. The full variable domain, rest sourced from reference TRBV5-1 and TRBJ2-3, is KAGVTQTPRYLIKTRGQQVTLSCSPISGHRSVSWYQQTPGQGLQFLFEYFSETQRNKGNFPGRFSGRQFSNSRSEMNVSTLELGDSALYLCASSLSTGITDTQYFGPGTRLTVL.

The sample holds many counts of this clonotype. CDR3 coding DNA: TGTGCCAGCAGTAGACAGGGGCACGCGGAAGCTTTCTTT. Protein sequence: CASSRQGHAEAFF. The rearrangement links TRBV12-3 or TRBV12-4 to TRBJ1-1, with TRBD1 matching over 8 bases. V lost 5 bases, J lost 8 bases, and 7 bases stayed unmatched. This CDR3 spans 13 amino acids.

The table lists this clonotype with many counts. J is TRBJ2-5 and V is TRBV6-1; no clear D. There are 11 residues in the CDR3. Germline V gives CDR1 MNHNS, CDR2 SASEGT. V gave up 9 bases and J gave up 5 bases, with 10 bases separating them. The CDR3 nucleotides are TGTGCCAGTCAAATCGAGGAGACCCAGTACTTC. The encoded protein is CASQIEETQYF.

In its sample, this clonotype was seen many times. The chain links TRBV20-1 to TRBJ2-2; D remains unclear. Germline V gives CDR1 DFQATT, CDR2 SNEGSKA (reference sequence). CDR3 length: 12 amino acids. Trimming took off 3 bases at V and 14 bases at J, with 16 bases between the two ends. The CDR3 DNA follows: TGCAGTGCTAGTTTACCCCCTTCGCCCCTGTTTTTT. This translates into CSASLPPSPLFF.

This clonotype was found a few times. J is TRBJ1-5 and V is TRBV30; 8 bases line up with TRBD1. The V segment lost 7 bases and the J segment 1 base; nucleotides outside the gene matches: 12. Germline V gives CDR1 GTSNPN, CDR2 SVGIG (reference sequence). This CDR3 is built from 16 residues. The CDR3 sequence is CAFSGQGAWSNQPQHF. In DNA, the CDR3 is TGTGCCTTTTCGGGGCAGGGGGCTTGGAGCAATCAGCCCCAGCATTTT. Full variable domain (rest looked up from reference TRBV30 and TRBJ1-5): SQTIHQWPATLVQPVGSPLSLECTVEGTSNPNLYWYRQAAGRGLQLLFYSVGIGQISSEVPQNLSASRPQDRQFILSSKKLLLSDSGFYLCAFSGQGAWSNQPQHFGDGTRLSIL.

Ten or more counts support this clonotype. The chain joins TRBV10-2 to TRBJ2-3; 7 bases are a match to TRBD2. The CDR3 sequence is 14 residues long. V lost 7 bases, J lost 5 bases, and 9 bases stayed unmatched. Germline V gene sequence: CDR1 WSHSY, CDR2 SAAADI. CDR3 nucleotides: TGCGCCAGCAAGGGCTTAGCGGGTCAAGATACGCAGTATTTT. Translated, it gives CASKGLAGQDTQYF.

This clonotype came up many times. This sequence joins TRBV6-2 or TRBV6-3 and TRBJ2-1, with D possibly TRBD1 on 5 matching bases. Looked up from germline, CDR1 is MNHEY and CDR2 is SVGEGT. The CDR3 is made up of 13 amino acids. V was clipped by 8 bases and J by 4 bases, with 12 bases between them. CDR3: CASLRGLYNEQFF. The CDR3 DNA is TGTGCCAGCCTAAGGGGCCTATACAATGAGCAGTTCTTC.

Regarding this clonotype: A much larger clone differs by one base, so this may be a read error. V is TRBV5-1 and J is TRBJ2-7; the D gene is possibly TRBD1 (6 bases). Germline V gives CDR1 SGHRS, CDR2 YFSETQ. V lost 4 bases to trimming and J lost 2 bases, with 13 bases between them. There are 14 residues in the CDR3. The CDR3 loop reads CASSVARGTYEQYF. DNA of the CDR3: TGCGCCAGCAGCGTGGCCAGGGGAACCTACGAGCAGTACTTC.

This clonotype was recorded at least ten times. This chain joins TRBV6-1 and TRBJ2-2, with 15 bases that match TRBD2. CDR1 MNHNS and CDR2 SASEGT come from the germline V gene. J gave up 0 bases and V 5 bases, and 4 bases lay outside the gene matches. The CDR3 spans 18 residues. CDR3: CASSLGLAGGSNTGELFF. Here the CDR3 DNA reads TGTGCCAGCAGTCTGGGACTAGCGGGGGGTTCGAACACCGGGGAGCTGTTTTTT.

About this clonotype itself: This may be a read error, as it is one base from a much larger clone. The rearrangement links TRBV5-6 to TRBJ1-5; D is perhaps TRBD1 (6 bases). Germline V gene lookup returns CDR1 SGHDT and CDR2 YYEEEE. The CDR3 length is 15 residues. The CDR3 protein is CASSQRGSSSQPQHF. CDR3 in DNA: TGTGCCAGCAGTCAGAGGGGGTCAAGCAGTCAGCCCCAGCATTTT.

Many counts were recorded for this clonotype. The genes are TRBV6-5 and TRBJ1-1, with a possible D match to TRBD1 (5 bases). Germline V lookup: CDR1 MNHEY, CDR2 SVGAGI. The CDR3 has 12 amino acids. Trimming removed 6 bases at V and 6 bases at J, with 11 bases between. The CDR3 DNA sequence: TGTGCCAGCAGAAGGGGAACGGCTGAAGCTTTCTTT. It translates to CASRRGTAEAFF.

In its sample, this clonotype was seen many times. The chain's CDR3 is CASSLGADNEQFF. The CDR3 DNA reads TGCGCCAGCAGCCTCGGAGCCGACAATGAGCAGTTCTTC. This chain uses TRBV5-1 with TRBJ2-1; D uncertain. Trimming took 4 bases from V and 5 from J, leaving 10 bases between them. This CDR3 comprises 13 residues. In germline, CDR1 is SGHRS, CDR2 YFSETQ.

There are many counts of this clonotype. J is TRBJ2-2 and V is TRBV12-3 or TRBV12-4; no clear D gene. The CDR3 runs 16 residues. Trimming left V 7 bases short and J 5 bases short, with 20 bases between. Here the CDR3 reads CASKGVRRVGTGELFF. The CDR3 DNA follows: TGTGCCAGCAAGGGTGTAAGGAGAGTGGGGACCGGGGAGCTGTTTTTT.

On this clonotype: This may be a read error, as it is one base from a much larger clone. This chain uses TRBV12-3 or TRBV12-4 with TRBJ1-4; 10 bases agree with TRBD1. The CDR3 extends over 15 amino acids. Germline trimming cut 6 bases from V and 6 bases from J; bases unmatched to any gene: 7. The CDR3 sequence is CASSHGTGEDEKLFF. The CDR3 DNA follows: TGTGCCAGCAGCCACGGGACAGGGGAAGATGAAAAACTGTTTTTT.

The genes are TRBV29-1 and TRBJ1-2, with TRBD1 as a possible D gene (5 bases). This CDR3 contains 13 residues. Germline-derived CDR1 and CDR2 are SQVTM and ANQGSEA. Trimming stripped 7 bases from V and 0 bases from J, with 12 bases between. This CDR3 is CSAFATANYGYTF. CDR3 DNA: TGCAGCGCCTTCGCGACAGCTAACTATGGCTACACCTTC.

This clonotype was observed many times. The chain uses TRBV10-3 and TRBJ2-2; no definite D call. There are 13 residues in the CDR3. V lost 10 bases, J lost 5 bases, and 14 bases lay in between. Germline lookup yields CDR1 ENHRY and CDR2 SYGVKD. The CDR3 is CASFSWGTGELFF. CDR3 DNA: TGTGCCAGCTTCTCATGGGGAACCGGGGAGCTGTTTTTT.

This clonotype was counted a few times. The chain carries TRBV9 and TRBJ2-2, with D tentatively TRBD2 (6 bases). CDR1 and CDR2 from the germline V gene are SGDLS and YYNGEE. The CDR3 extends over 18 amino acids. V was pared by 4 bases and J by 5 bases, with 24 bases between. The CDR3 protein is CASSLPLKEGIGTGELFF. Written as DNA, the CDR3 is TGTGCCAGCAGCTTACCCCTAAAGGAGGGAATCGGGACCGGGGAGCTGTTTTTT.

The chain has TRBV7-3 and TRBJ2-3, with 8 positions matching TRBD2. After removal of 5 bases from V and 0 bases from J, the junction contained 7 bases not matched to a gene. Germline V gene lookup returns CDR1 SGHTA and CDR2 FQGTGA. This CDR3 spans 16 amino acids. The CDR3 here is CASSLGVAGSTDTQYF. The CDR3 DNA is TGTGCCAGCAGCCTCGGGGTAGCGGGGAGCACAGATACGCAGTATTTT.

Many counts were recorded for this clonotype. This CDR3 is CASSRGTYEQYF. The CDR3 DNA follows: TGTGCCAGCAGCCGTGGGACCTACGAGCAGTACTTC. This chain joins TRBV5-5 and TRBJ2-7, with D uncertain. Germline lookup yields CDR1 SGHKS and CDR2 YYEKEE (reference sequence). V dropped 4 bases and J dropped 2 bases, with 7 bases sitting between them. There are 12 residues in the CDR3.

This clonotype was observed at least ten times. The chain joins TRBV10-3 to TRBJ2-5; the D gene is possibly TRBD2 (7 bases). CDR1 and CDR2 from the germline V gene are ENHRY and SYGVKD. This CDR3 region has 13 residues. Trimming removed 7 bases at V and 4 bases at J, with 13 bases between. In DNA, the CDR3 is TGTGCCATCAAGGGGGGGGCCGGAGAGACCCAGTACTTC. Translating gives CAIKGGAGETQYF.

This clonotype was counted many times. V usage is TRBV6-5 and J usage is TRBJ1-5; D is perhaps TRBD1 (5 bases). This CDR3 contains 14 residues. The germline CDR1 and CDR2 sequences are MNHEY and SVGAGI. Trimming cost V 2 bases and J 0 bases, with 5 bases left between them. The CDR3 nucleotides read TGTGCCAGCAGTTACAGGGGTAGCAATCAGCCCCAGCATTTT. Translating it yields CASSYRGSNQPQHF.

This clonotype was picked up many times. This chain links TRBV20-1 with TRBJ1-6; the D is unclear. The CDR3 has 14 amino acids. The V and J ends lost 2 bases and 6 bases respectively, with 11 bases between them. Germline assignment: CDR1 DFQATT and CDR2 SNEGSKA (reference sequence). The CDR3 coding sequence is TGCAGTGCTAGACCGAGCAGATCTAATTCACCCCTCCACTTT. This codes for CSARPSRSNSPLHF.

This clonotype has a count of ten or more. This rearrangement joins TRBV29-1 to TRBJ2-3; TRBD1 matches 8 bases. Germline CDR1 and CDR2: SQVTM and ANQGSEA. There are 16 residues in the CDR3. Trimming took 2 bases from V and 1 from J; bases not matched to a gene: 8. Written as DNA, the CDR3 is TGCAGCGTTGAAAGGGGATGGACAGGGCGCACAGATACGCAGTATTTT. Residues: CSVERGWTGRTDTQYF.

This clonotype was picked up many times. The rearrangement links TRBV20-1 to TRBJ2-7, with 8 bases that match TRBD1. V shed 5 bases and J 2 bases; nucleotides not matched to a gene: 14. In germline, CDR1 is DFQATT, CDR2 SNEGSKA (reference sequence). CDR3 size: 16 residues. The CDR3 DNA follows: TGCAGTGCTCGACTATGGACAGGGCATCCCGCCTACGAGCAGTACTTC. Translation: CSARLWTGHPAYEQYF.

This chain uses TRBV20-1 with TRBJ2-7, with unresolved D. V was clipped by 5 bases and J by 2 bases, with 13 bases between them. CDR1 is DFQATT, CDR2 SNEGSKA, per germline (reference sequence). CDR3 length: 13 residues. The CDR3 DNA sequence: TGCAGTGCTCCCTGGGCAGGTGCCTACGAGCAGTACTTC. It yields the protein CSAPWAGAYEQYF.

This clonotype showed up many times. The CDR3 reads CASSSPAGNTGELFF. The CDR3 region has the DNA TGTGCCAGCAGCTCACCGGCGGGTAACACCGGGGAGCTGTTTTTT. The chain couples TRBV7-9 to TRBJ2-2, with D tentatively TRBD2 (5 bases). V was cut by 4 bases and J by 2 bases, with 11 bases left in between. Germline-derived CDR1 and CDR2 are SEHNR and FQNEAQ (reference sequence). The CDR3 contains 15 residues.

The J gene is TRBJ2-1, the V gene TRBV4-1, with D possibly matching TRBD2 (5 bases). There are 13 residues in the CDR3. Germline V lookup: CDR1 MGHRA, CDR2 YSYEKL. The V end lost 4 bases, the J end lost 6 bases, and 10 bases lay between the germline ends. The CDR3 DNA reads TGCGCCAGCAGCCCCCCGGAGGCCAATGAGCAGTTCTTC. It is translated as CASSPPEANEQFF.

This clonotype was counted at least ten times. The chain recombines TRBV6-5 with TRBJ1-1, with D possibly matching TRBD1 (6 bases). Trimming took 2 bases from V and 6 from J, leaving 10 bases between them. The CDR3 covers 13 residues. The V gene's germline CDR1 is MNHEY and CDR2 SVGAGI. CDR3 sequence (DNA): TGTGCCAGCAGTTACGACCGACAGGCTGAAGCTTTCTTT. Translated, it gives CASSYDRQAEAFF.